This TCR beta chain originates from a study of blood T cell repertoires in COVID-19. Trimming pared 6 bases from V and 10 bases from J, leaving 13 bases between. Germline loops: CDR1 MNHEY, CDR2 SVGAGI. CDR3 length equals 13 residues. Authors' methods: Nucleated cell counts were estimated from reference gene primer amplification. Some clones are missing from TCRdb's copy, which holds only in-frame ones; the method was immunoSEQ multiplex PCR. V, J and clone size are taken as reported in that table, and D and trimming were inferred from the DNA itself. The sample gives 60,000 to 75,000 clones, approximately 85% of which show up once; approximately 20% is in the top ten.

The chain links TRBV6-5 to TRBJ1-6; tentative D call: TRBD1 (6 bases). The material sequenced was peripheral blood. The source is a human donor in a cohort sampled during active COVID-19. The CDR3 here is CASRQGYISPLHF. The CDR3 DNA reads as TGTGCCAGCAGACAGGGTTATATATCACCCCTCCACTTT.